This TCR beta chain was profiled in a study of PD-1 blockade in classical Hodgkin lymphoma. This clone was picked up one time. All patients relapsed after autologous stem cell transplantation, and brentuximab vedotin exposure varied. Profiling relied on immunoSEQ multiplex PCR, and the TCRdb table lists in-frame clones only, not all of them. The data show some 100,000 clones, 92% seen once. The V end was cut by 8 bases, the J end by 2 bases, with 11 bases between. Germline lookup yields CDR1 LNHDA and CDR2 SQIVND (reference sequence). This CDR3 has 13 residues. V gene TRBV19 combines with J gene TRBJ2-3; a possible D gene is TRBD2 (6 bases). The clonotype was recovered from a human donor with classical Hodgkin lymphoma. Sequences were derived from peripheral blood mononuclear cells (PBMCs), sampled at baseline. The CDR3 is CASPSDTTDTQYF. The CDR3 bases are TGTGCCAGTCCTAGCGACACCACAGATACGCAGTATTTT.